The 13 T cell receptor beta chains presented below share a single source sample, sequenced in a study of blood T cell repertoires in COVID-19 (dated by TCRdb to 2018 to 2020). The library relied on the immunoSEQ multiplex PCR assay. TCRdb stores this immuneACCESS table with in-frame sequences only. Part of the clones is absent; in the studies checked, under half of the shortfall reflects unresolved V genes, and no reason is known for the rest. The sample includes a few hundred thousand clones, with 86% observed a single time. About 3% of the sample rests with the top ten. Sequenced sample: peripheral blood. Receptors were obtained from a woman aged 25 to 39 with active or convalescent COVID-19.

A few counts support this clone. The CDR3 protein is CASSPDTGELFF. Here the CDR3 DNA reads TGTGCCAGCAGCCCAGACACCGGGGAGCTGTTTTTT. V gene TRBV7-8 combines with J gene TRBJ2-2, with D hard to call. V lost 5 bases and J lost 3, with 4 bases in between. Germline CDR1 SGHVS, CDR2 FQNEAQ. This CDR3 contains 12 residues.

The chain uses TRBV30 and TRBJ1-1, with D hard to call. CDR1 and CDR2 from the germline V gene are GTSNPN and SVGIG (reference sequence). The CDR3 covers 13 residues. Trimming pared 0 bases from V and 7 bases from J, leaving 12 bases between. In DNA, the CDR3 is TGTGCCTGGAGTGTAGGTCATAGACTTGAAGCTTTCTTT. It is translated as CAWSVGHRLEAFF.

V is TRBV10-2 and J is TRBJ2-3, with 8 bases matching TRBD1. Losses at the gene ends were 4 bases for V and 0 bases for J; bases not matched to a gene: 6. Germline V CDR1 and CDR2: WSHSY, SAAADI. CDR3 length: 16 residues. This chain's CDR3 is CASSGATGESTDTQYF. The CDR3 DNA is TGCGCCAGCAGTGGAGCGACAGGGGAAAGCACAGATACGCAGTATTTT.

This rearrangement joins TRBV3-1 (or the pseudogene TRBV3-2) to TRBJ1-4; the match to TRBD1 covers 7 bases. J was trimmed by 2 bases and V by 1 base; bases with no gene match: 4. This CDR3 comprises 16 residues. CDR1 is LGHDT and CDR2 is YNNKEL in the germline V gene (reference sequence). In DNA, the CDR3 is TGTGCCAGCAGCCAAGCTACAGGGGCGACTAATGAAAAACTGTTTTTT. Amino acid sequence: CASSQATGATNEKLFF.

This chain connects TRBV6-5 to TRBJ1-2; tentative D call: TRBD1 (6 bases). Trimming took off 5 bases at V and 5 bases at J, with 18 bases between the two ends. Germline V gene data show CDR1 as MNHEY and CDR2 as SVGAGI. This CDR3 is 15 amino acids long. The CDR3 spells CASSLRDNGGYGYTF. The CDR3 nucleotides are TGTGCCAGCAGTCTCCGGGACAATGGGGGATATGGCTACACCTTC.

CDR3 loop: CASSPMSGGLEQFF. The CDR3 DNA sequence: TGTGCCAGCAGCCCCATGAGCGGGGGCTTAGAGCAGTTCTTC. V usage is TRBV6-2 or TRBV6-3 and J usage is TRBJ2-1; the match to TRBD2 covers 8 bases. Germline assignment: CDR1 MNHEY and CDR2 SVGEGT. Trimming removed 6 bases from V and 10 bases from J; junction bases left unmatched: 11. The CDR3 has 14 amino acids.

This clone was detected only once. The V and J genes are TRBV2 and TRBJ1-2, with 7 bases lining up with TRBD1. V trimming: 6 bases; J trimming: 8 bases; junction bases outside the gene matches: 9. Germline-derived CDR1 and CDR2 are SNHLY and FYNNEI. The CDR3 length is 13 residues. The DNA for the CDR3 is TGTGCCAGCAGAGATGACAGGGTTAGCGGCTACACCTTC. Translated, it gives CASRDDRVSGYTF.

This clone is a singleton in its sample. The gene calls are TRBV9 and TRBJ2-1; TRBD2 is a possible D gene (6 bases). This CDR3 comprises 12 residues. V dropped 0 bases and J dropped 8 bases, with 6 bases sitting between them. Per germline, CDR1 SGDLS and CDR2 YYNGEE. The CDR3 is CASSVGEDEQFF. DNA for the CDR3: TGTGCCAGCAGCGTAGGGGAGGATGAGCAGTTCTTC.

The chain combines TRBV6-5 with TRBJ1-2, with TRBD1 matching over 7 bases. The J segment lost 5 bases and the V segment lost 0 bases, leaving 9 bases of the junction unmatched. This CDR3 is 16 amino acids long. The germline CDR1 and CDR2 sequences are MNHEY and SVGAGI. This CDR3 is CASSYSSRGHGYGYTF. DNA for the CDR3: TGTGCCAGCAGTTACTCGAGTAGGGGGCATGGGTATGGCTACACCTTC.

The chain couples TRBV9 to TRBJ1-5; possible D gene TRBD1, 5 bases. The CDR3 length is 15 residues. Germline assignment: CDR1 SGDLS and CDR2 YYNGEE. Trimming left V 3 bases short and J 0 bases short, with 10 bases between. CDR3 sequence: CASSDDRDSNQPQHF. In nucleotides, the CDR3 is TGTGCCAGCAGCGACGACAGAGATAGCAATCAGCCCCAGCATTTT.

V is TRBV29-1 and J is TRBJ1-1, with 8 bases fitting TRBD1. CDR1 and CDR2 from the germline V gene are SQVTM and ANQGSEA. The CDR3 is made up of 14 amino acids. V lost 6 bases and J lost 6; bases outside the gene matches: 12. Written as DNA, the CDR3 is TGCAGCGTCCCATGGACAGGGCGAGCGGCTGAAGCTTTCTTT. It specifies CSVPWTGRAAEAFF.

Comments on this clone: The junction shows a germline mismatch at one end, possibly a read error. The chain couples TRBV4-3 to TRBJ2-7; 9 positions agree with TRBD2. Germline values: CDR1 LGHNA, CDR2 YSLEER. This CDR3 spans 16 amino acids. As DNA, the CDR3 is TGCGCCCGCAGCCGGGCGGGAGGGGGAAACTCCTACGAGCAGTACTTC. Its translation: CARSRAGGGNSYEQYF.

This rearrangement joins TRBV3-1 (or the pseudogene TRBV3-2) to TRBJ1-3, with 7 bases fitting TRBD1. Germline trimming cut 1 base from V and 4 bases from J; bases unmatched to any gene: 10. The CDR3 sequence is 17 residues long. Looked up from germline, CDR1 is LGHDT and CDR2 is YNNKEL (reference sequence). The CDR3 protein is CASSQGPQDRWGNTIYF. The CDR3 coding sequence is TGTGCCAGCAGCCAAGGCCCCCAGGACAGGTGGGGAAACACCATATATTTT.